This T cell receptor (beta chain) was observed in a study of T-cell reconstitution after alpha-beta-depleted transplantation in children. This clonotype was recorded many times. Its antigen is as yet unknown. Study-wide results and limits: Recipient T cells and thymic progenitors that survived gave rise to the high TCRbeta diversity observed at day 60 in some patients. Alpha-beta T cells about two months after transplant reportedly derived from several hundred expanded graft clones. Fresh T-cell production supplied most of the T-cell counts and diversity seen one year after transplant.

Unique molecular identifiers tagged the TCRbeta library. TCRdb passed the PCR reads through MiXCR, listing each CDR3 protein once. The sample has 130,000 to 150,000 distinct CDR3 sequences; about 9% are singletons. The CDR3 runs 13 residues. V was clipped by 6 bases and J by 4 bases; unmatched bases: 8. Germline CDR1 DFQATT, CDR2 SNEGSKA (reference sequence). The receptor's source is a female patient between 2 and 15 years old who had a stem cell transplant for congenital amegakaryocytic thrombocytopenia, so the T cells may come from the graft donor. The rearrangement joins TRBV20-1 to TRBJ1-2; 7 bases line up with TRBD1. The source material was PBMCs, mostly from graft donor cells, sampled 180 days after TCRalphabeta/CD19-depleted stem cell transplant. Here the CDR3 DNA reads TGCAGTGCCATAGACAGGGTGGGCTATGGCTACACCTTC. Its translation: CSAIDRVGYGYTF.